The entry that follows covers one TCR beta chain sequence. The sample belongs to a study of shared clonotypes between healthy human individuals. This table comes from immunoSEQ multiplex PCR, and its TCRdb copy is limited to in-frame clones, with some not included. This table holds roughly 770,000 clones, around 96% found once. Germline trimming cut 5 bases from V and 3 bases from J; bases unmatched to any gene: 6. The CDR3 has 15 residues. The germline V gene encodes CDR1 SEHNR and CDR2 FQNEAQ (reference sequence). The naive CD8 population came from CD45RO-negative cells selected for CCR7, without terminally differentiated effector memory CD45RA+ cells.

The source is a young man in good health. The chain is built from TRBV7-9 and TRBJ1-1, with 10 nucleotides matching TRBD1. Sequenced sample: naive CD8+ T cells sorted from blood. CDR3 DNA: TGTGCCAGCAGCCCGCGGGACAGGGGTTACACTGAAGCTTTCTTT. It specifies CASSPRDRGYTEAFF.